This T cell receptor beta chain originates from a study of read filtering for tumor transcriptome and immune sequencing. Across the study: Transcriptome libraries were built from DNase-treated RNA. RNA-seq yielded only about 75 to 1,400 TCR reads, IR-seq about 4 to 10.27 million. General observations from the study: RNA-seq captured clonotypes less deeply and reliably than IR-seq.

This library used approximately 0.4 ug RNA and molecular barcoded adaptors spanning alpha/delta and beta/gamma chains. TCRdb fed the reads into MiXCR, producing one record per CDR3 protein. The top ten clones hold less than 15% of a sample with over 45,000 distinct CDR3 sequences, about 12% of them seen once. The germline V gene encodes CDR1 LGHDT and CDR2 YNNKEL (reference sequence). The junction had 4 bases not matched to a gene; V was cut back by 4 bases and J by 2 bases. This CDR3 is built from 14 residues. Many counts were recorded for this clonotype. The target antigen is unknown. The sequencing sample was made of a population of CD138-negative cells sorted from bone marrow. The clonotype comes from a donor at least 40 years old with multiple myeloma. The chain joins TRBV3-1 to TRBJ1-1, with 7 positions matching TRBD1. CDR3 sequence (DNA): TGTGCCAGCAGCCGGGGACAGCTTAACACTGAAGCTTTCTTT. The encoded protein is CASSRGQLNTEAFF.